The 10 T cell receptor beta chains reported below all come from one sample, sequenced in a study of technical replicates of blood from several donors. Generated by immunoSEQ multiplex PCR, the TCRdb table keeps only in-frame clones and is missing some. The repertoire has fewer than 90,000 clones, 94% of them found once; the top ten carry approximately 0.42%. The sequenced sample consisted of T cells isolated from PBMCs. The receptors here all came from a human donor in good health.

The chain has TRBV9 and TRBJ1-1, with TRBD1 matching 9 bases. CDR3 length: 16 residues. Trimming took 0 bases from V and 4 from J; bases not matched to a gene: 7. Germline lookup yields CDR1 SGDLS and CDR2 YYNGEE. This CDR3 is CASSVVREQGATEAFF. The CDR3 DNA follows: TGTGCCAGCAGCGTAGTAAGGGAACAGGGGGCCACTGAAGCTTTCTTT.

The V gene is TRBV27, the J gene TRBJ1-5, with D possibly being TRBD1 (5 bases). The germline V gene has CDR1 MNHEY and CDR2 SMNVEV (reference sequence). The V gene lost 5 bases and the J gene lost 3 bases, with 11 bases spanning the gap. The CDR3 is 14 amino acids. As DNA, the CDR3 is TGTGCCAGCAGTGTGGCAGGGCTCAATCAGCCCCAGCATTTT. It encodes CASSVAGLNQPQHF.

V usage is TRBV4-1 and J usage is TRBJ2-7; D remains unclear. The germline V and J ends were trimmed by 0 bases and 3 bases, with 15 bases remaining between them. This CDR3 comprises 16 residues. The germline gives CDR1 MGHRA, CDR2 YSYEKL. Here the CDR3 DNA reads TGCGCCAGCAGCCAAGATCCCGTATCGAGGCACTACGAGCAGTACTTC. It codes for CASSQDPVSRHYEQYF.

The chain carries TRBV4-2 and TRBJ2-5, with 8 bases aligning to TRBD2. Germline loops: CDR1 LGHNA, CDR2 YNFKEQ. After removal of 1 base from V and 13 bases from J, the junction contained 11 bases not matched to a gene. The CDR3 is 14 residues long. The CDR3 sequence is CASSQGQAGEQWYF. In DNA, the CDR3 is TGTGCCAGCAGCCAAGGGCAAGCGGGAGAACAATGGTACTTC.

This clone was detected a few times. The CDR3 sequence is CASSLIAGGPFTGELFF. CDR3 nucleotides: TGTGCCAGCAGCTTAATCGCGGGAGGGCCCTTCACCGGGGAGCTGTTTTTT. This chain links TRBV7-3 with TRBJ2-2; 9 nucleotides match TRBD2. This CDR3 comprises 17 residues. Germline V lookup: CDR1 SGHTA, CDR2 FQGTGA. With V trimmed by 1 base and J by 4 bases, 7 bases remained unmatched. Full variable domain (outside the CDR3, taken from reference TRBV7-3 and TRBJ2-2): GAGVSQTPSNKVTEKGKYVELRCDPISGHTALYWYRQSLGQGPEFLIYFQGTGAADDSGLPNDRFFAVRPEGSVSTLKIQRTERGDSAVYLCASSLIAGGPFTGELFFGEGSRLTVL.

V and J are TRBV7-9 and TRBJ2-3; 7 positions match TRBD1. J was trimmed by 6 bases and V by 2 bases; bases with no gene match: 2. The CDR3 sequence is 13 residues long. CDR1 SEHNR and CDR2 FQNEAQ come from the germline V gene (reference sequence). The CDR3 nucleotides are TGTGCCAGCAGCTTACGACAGGGCGATACGCAGTATTTT. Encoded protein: CASSLRQGDTQYF.

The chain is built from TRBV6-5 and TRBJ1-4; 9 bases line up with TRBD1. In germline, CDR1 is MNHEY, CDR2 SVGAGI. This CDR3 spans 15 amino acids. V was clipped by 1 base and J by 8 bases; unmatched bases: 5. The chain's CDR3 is CASSYWGQGFEKLFF. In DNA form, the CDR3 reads TGTGCCAGCAGTTACTGGGGACAGGGCTTCGAAAAACTGTTTTTT.

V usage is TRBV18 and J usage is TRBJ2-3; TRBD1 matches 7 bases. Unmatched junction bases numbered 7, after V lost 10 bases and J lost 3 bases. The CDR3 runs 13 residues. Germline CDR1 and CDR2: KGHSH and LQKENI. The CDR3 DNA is TGTGCCACCCGACAGGGAGCTACAGATACGCAGTATTTT. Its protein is CATRQGATDTQYF.

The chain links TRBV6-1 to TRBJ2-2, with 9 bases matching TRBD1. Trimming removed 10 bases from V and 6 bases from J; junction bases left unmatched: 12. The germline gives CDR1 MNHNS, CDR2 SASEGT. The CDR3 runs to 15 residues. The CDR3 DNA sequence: TGTGCCACAAAGGGGACAGGGCAAAGGTCCGGGGAGCTGTTTTTT. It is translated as CATKGTGQRSGELFF.

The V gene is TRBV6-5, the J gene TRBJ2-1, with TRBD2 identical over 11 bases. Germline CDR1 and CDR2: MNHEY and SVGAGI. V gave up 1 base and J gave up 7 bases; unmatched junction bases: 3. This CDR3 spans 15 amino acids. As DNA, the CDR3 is TGTGCCAGCAGTTACTATAGGACTAGCGGGAATGAGCAGTTCTTC. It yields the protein CASSYYRTSGNEQFF.